Listed here are 12 T cell receptor beta chains from one sample, sequenced in a study of CD8 T cells in ankylosing spondylitis (dated by TCRdb to between 2016 and 2019). The library was produced with 5' RACE. The sequencing machine was an Illumina HiSeq 2500. Through fastp at Q25 and MiXCR, TCRdb rebuilt clones from the public reads, retaining in-frame beta chains. Each CDR3 protein appears once, grouped with its most common genes and DNA. In all, the sample holds 210,000 or so distinct CDR3 sequences, and approximately 24% of those were seen once. Under 7% of the sample is in the top ten clones. The sample taken for sequencing was blood, either unsorted or a sorted T cell fraction (not recorded which). All receptors derive from a male donor with ankylosing spondylitis or in good health (not recorded which).

This rearrangement joins TRBV9 to TRBJ2-1, with 9 bases matching TRBD2. Trimming at V came to 0 bases and at J to 9 bases, leaving 7 bases not matched to a gene. The CDR3 length is 15 residues. CDR1 and CDR2 (germline): SGDLS, YYNGEE. The CDR3 loop is CASSVAVSGRVEQFF. The CDR3, as DNA: TGTGCCAGCAGCGTAGCTGTTAGCGGGAGAGTTGAGCAGTTCTTC.

This clonotype was seen ten or more times. The V call is TRBV28, the J call TRBJ2-7; D is ambiguous. Trimming pared 6 bases from V and 5 bases from J, leaving 8 bases between. The CDR3 runs to 11 residues. Germline V gene data show CDR1 as MDHEN and CDR2 as SYDVKM. CDR3 sequence reads: CASRLRDEQYF. In nucleotides, the CDR3 is TGTGCCAGCAGGTTACGAGACGAGCAGTACTTC.

This clonotype was observed once. The chain couples TRBV6-1 to TRBJ2-2; 13 bases fit TRBD2. The CDR3 is 15 amino acids. Germline lookup yields CDR1 MNHNS and CDR2 SASEGT. V shed 6 bases, J shed 6 bases, and the junction held 4 bases outside the gene matches. This CDR3 is CASSRLAGGAGELFF. In nucleotides, the CDR3 is TGTGCCAGCAGCAGACTAGCGGGAGGCGCCGGGGAGCTGTTTTTT.

This clonotype was picked up many times. The chain employs TRBV4-1 and TRBJ2-2, with 11 bases identical to TRBD1. This CDR3 is built from 20 residues. Trimming cost V 3 bases and J 6 bases; bases outside gene matches: 18. Germline-derived CDR1 and CDR2 are MGHRA and YSYEKL. CDR3 DNA sequence: TGCGCCAGCAGCCACTTTACCGGACAGGGGGCCTCTAGTTACGCCGGGGAGCTGTTTTTT. This encodes CASSHFTGQGASSYAGELFF.

The sample holds many counts of this clonotype. The chain has TRBV10-3 and TRBJ1-3, with a possible D match to TRBD1 (6 bases). Trimming took 3 bases from V and 0 from J, leaving 9 bases between them. Germline CDR1 and CDR2: ENHRY and SYGVKD. This CDR3 contains 15 residues. The CDR3 protein is CAISERDNSGNTIYF. Here the CDR3 DNA reads TGTGCCATCAGTGAACGGGACAACTCTGGAAACACCATATATTTT.

This clonotype was detected many times. The chain has TRBV6-1 and TRBJ2-7; D gene uncertain. CDR3 length: 15 amino acids. V was shortened by 5 bases and J by 1 base, with 15 bases between the two germline ends. Germline CDR1 is MNHNS and CDR2 is SASEGT. CDR3 protein: CASSPRYRESYEQYF. Here the CDR3 DNA reads TGTGCCAGCAGTCCCCGTTACCGAGAATCCTACGAGCAGTACTTC.

This clonotype occurred many times. This sequence joins TRBV5-1 and TRBJ2-1; 12 bases agree with TRBD2. Germline-derived CDR1 and CDR2 are SGHRS and YFSETQ. V lost 4 bases, J lost 9 bases, and 11 bases stayed unmatched. The CDR3 extends over 16 amino acids. CDR3 in amino acids: CASSVEVGLAGIEQFF. The CDR3, as DNA: TGCGCCAGCAGCGTTGAGGTCGGACTAGCGGGAATTGAGCAGTTCTTC.

This clonotype was seen many times. A read error may produce the germline difference seen at one junction end. This chain joins TRBV6-5 and TRBJ1-3; no firm D call. The germline CDR1 and CDR2 sequences are MNHEY and SVGAGI. The CDR3 sequence is 13 residues long. CDR3 region: CASSDSPGRTIYF. CDR3 in DNA: TGTGCCAGCAGTGACTCACCCGGTCGCACCATATATTTT.

This clonotype was found many times. V and J are TRBV24-1 and TRBJ2-4; the match to TRBD1 covers 10 bases. The V segment lost 5 bases and the J segment 1 base; nucleotides outside the gene matches: 7. Germline assignment: CDR1 KGHDR and CDR2 SFDVKD. This CDR3 is 17 amino acids long. The CDR3 DNA follows: TGTGCCACCAGTGGTCTGGGACAGGGGCCGGCCAAAAACATTCAGTACTTC. Translating it yields CATSGLGQGPAKNIQYF.

This chain uses TRBV20-1 with TRBJ2-7; possibly TRBD2 for D (6 bases). V was cut by 4 bases and J by 3 bases, with 13 bases left in between. The V gene's germline CDR1 is DFQATT and CDR2 SNEGSKA (reference sequence). CDR3 length: 13 residues. The CDR3 sequence is CSAKRRTIYEQYF. DNA of the CDR3: TGCAGTGCTAAAAGACGGACTATCTACGAGCAGTACTTC.

This chain joins TRBV7-2 and TRBJ2-1, with TRBD2 matching 9 bases. In germline, CDR1 is SGHTA, CDR2 FQGNSA. This CDR3 contains 16 residues. V dropped 1 base and J dropped 5; count of bases not matched to a gene: 6. CDR3 residues: CASSLVGLAGNNEQFF. CDR3 sequence (DNA): TGTGCCAGCAGCTTAGTAGGCCTAGCGGGGAACAATGAGCAGTTCTTC.

In its sample, this clonotype was seen many times. This rearrangement joins TRBV5-1 to TRBJ2-1, with 7 bases matching TRBD2. J lost 7 bases, V lost 0 bases, and 4 bases had no gene match. The germline CDR1 and CDR2 sequences are SGHRS and YFSETQ. This CDR3 region has 14 residues. CDR3 DNA: TGCGCCAGCAGCTTGGCCGGGGGGATAAATGAGCAGTTCTTC. Amino acid sequence: CASSLAGGINEQFF.